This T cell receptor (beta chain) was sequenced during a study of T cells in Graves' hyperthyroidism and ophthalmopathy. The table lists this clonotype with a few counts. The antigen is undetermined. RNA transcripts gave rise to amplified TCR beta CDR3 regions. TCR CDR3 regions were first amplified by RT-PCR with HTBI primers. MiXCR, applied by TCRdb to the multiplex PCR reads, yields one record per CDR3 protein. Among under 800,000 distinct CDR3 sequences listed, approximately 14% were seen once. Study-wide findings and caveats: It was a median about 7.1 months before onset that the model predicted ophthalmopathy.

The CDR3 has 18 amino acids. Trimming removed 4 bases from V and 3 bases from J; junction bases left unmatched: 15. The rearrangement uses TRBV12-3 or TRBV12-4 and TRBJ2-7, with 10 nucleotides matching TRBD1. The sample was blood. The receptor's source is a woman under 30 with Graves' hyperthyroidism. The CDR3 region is CASSSSSSRDRGLYEQYF. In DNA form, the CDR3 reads TGTGCCAGCAGTTCCTCATCATCCCGGGACAGGGGACTCTACGAGCAGTACTTC.